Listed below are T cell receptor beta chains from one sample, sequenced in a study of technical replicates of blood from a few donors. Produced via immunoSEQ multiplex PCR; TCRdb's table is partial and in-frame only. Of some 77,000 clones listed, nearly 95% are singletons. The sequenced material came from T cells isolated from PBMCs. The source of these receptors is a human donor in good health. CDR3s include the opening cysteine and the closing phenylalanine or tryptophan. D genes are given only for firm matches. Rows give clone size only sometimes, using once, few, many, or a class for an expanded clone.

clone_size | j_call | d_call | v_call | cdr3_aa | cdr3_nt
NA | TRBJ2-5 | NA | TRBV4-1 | CASSQAGVGETQYF | TGCGCCAGCAGCCAAGCGGGAGTAGGGGAGACCCAGTACTTC
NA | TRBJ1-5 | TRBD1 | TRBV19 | CDSGERQGSYSNQPQHF | TGTGACTCCGGTGAGAGACAGGGGTCATATAGCAATCAGCCCCAGCATTTT
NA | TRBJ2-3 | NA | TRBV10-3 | CAISEIREIQDTQYF | TGTGCCATCAGTGAGATCCGGGAGATTCAAGATACGCAGTATTTT
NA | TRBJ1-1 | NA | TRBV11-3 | CASSVRGGTEAFF | TGTGCCAGCAGCGTCAGGGGAGGGACTGAAGCTTTCTTT
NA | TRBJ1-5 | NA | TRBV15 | CATGRDSNQPQHF | TGTGCCACCGGACGGGATAGCAATCAGCCCCAGCATTTT
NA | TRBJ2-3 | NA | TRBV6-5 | CASTMTDTDTQYF | TGTGCCAGCACGATGACAGACACAGATACGCAGTATTTT
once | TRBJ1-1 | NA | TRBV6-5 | CASSSPVTEAFF | TGTGCCAGCAGTTCCCCGGTCACTGAAGCTTTCTTT
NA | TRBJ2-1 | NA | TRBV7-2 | CASSSISSGGGDEQFF | TGTGCCAGCAGCTCCATTTCTAGCGGCGGGGGCGATGAGCAGTTCTTC
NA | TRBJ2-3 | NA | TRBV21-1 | CASSKDNGPGGPPDTQYF | TGTGCCAGCAGCAAAGATAATGGTCCGGGAGGGCCCCCAGATACGCAGTATTTT
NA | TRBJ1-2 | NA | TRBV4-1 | CASSQEGGTGAGYTF | TGCGCCAGCAGCCAAGAAGGGGGTACAGGAGCTGGCTACACCTTC
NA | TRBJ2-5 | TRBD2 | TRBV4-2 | CASSQAPGRAGQETQYF | TGTGCCAGCAGCCAAGCCCCGGGGAGGGCAGGACAAGAGACCCAGTACTTC
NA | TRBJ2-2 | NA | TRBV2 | CASSEGLSNTGELFF | TGTGCCAGCAGTGAAGGACTCTCTAACACCGGGGAGCTGTTTTTT
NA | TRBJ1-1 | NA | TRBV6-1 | CASSAGVKAFF | TGTGCCAGCAGCGCCGGGGTGAAGGCTTTCTTT
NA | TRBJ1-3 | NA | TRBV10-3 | CAIGEGNTIYF | TGTGCCATCGGAGAGGGAAACACCATATATTTT
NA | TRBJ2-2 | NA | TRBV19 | CASSIYRNTGELFF | TGTGCCAGTAGTATTTACAGGAACACCGGGGAGCTGTTTTTT
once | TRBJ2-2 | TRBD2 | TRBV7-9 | CASSSRTSSAGELFF | TGTGCCAGCAGCTCTAGGACTAGCTCGGCCGGGGAGCTGTTTTTT
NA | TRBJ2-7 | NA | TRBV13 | CASSLGLPGRESYEQYF | TGTGCCAGCAGCTTAGGACTACCCGGTCGGGAAAGCTACGAGCAGTACTTC
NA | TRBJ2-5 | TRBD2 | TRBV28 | CASRTSGRETQYF | TGTGCCAGCAGAACTAGCGGGAGAGAGACCCAGTACTTC
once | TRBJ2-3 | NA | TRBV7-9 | CASSLDWQSTDTQYF | TGTGCCAGCAGCTTAGATTGGCAGAGCACAGATACGCAGTATTTT
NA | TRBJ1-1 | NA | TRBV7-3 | CASSTGNTEAFF | TGTGCCAGCAGCACAGGGAACACTGAAGCTTTCTTT
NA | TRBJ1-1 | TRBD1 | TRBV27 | CASSSHRGLMNTEAFF | TGTGCCAGCAGTTCACACAGGGGCCTCATGAACACTGAAGCTTTCTTT
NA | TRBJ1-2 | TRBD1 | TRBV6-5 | CATGQGPPFYGYTF | TGTGCCACCGGACAGGGCCCCCCTTTCTATGGCTACACCTTC
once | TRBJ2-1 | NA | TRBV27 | CASSLNSEQFF | TGTGCCAGCAGTCTCAACAGTGAGCAGTTCTTC
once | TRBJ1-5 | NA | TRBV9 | CASSLVGLDQPQHF | TGTGCCAGCAGCCTAGTAGGACTCGATCAGCCCCAGCATTTT
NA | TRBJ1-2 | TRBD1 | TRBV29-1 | CSVGTGRGSGYTF | TGCAGCGTTGGGACGGGCAGGGGGTCTGGCTACACCTTC
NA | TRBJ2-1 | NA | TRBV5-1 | CASSSPPAVEQFF | TGCGCCAGCAGCTCACCCCCCGCGGTTGAGCAGTTCTTC
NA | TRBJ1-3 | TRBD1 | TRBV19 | CASRADRETGNTIYF | TGTGCCAGTAGAGCCGACAGGGAGACTGGAAACACCATATATTTT
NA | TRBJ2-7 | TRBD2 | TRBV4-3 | CASSQRGGNAEQYF | TGCGCCAGCAGCCAACGCGGGGGAAACGCCGAGCAGTACTTC
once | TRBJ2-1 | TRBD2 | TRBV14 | CASQGLAGERGYNEQFF | TGTGCCAGCCAAGGACTAGCGGGAGAGAGAGGGTACAATGAGCAGTTCTTC
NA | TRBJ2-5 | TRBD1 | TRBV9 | CASSGSGGRQETQYF | TGTGCCAGCAGCGGATCAGGGGGTCGCCAAGAGACCCAGTACTTC
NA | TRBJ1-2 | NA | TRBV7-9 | CASSPDIDSYGYTF | TGTGCCAGCAGCCCTGATATTGACAGCTATGGCTACACCTTC
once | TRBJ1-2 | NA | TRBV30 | CAWRWAFYGYTF | TGTGCCTGGAGGTGGGCCTTCTATGGCTACACCTTC
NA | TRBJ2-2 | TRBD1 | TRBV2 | CASSESAGGAGGELFF | TGTGCCAGCAGTGAATCGGCAGGGGGCGCCGGCGGGGAGCTGTTTTTT
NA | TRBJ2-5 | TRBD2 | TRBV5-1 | CASRASGGGETQYF | TGCGCCAGCAGAGCTTCTGGGGGGGGAGAGACCCAGTACTTC
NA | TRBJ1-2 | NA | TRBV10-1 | CASIGVPLQRGYTF | TGCGCCAGCATAGGGGTCCCCTTACAGAGGGGCTACACCTTC
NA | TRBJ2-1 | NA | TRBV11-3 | CASSFRSGYNEQFF | TGTGCCAGCAGCTTTAGAAGCGGATACAATGAGCAGTTCTTC
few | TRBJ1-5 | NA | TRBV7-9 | CASSPQGSQPQHF | TGTGCCAGCAGCCCCCAGGGTAGTCAGCCCCAGCATTTT
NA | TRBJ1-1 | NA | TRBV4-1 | CASSQDKREADTEAFF | TGCGCCAGCAGCCAAGATAAGCGGGAGGCGGACACTGAAGCTTTCTTT
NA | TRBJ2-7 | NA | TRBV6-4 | CASTPVLGAGNMTHEQYF | TGTGCCAGCACCCCCGTCTTGGGAGCGGGTAATATGACGCACGAGCAGTACTTC
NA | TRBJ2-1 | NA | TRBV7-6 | CASSLDGGEQFF | TGTGCCAGCAGCTTAGACGGGGGTGAGCAGTTCTTC